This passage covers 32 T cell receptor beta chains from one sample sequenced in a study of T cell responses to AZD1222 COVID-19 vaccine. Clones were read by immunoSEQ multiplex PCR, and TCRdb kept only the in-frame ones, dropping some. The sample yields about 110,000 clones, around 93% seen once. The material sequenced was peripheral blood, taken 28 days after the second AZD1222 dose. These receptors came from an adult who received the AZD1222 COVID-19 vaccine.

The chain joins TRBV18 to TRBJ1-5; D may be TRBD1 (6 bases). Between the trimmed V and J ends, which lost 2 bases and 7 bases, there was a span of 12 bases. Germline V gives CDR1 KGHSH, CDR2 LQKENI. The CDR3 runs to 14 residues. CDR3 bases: TGTGCCAGCTCACCAGAGACAGGTCGACAGCCCCAGCATTTT. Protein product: CASSPETGRQPQHF.

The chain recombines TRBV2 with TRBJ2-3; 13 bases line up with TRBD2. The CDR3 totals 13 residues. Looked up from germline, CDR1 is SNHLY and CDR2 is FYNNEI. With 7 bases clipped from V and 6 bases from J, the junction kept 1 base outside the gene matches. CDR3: CASTTSGGDTQYF. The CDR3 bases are TGTGCCAGCACGACTAGCGGGGGGGATACGCAGTATTTT.

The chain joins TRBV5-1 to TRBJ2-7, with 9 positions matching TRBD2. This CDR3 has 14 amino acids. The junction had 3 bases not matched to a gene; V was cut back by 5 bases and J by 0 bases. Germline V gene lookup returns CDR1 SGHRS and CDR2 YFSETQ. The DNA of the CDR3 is TGCGCCAGCAGGTGGCGGGAGGGCTCCTACGAGCAGTACTTC. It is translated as CASRWREGSYEQYF.

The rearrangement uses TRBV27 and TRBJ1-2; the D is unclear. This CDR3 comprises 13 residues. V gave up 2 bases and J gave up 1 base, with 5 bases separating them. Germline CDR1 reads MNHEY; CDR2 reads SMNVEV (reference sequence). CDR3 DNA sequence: TGTGCCAGCAGTTTAAGGGTTAACTATGGCTACACCTTC. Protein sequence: CASSLRVNYGYTF.

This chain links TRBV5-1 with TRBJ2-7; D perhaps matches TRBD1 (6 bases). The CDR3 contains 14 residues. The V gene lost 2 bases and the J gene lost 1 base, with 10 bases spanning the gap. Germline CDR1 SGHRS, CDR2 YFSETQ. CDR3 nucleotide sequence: TGCGCCAGCAGCTTCTCCGGGACATCCTACGAGCAGTACTTC. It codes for CASSFSGTSYEQYF.

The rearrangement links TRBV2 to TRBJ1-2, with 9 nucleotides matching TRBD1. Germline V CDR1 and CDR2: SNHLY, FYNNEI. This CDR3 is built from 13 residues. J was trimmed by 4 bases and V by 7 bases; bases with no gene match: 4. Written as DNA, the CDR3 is TGTGCCAGCAATGGACAGGGGTCCTATGGCTACACCTTC. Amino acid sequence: CASNGQGSYGYTF. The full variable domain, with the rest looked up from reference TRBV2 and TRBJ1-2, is EPEVTQTPSHQVTQMGQEVILRCVPISNHLYFYWYRQILGQKVEFLVSFYNNEISEKSEIFDDQFSVERPDGSNFTLKIRSTKLEDSAMYFCASNGQGSYGYTFGSGTRLTVV.

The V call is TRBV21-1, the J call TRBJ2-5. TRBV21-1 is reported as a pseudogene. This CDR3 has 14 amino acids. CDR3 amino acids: CASSKASGVETQYF. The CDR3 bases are TGTGCCAGCAGCAAAGCATCAGGAGTGGAGACCCAGTACTTC.

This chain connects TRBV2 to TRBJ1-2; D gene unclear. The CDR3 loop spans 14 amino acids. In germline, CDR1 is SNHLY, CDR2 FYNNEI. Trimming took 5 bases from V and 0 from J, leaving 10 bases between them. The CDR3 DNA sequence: TGTGCCAGCAGTTCGGCAGCCGCTAACTATGGCTACACCTTC. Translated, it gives CASSSAAANYGYTF.

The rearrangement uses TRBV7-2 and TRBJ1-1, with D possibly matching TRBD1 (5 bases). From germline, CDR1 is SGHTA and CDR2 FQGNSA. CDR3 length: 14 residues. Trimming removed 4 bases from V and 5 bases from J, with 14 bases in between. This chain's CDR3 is CASSSQESSTEAFF. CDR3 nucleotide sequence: TGTGCCAGCAGCTCACAGGAGAGTAGTACTGAAGCTTTCTTT.

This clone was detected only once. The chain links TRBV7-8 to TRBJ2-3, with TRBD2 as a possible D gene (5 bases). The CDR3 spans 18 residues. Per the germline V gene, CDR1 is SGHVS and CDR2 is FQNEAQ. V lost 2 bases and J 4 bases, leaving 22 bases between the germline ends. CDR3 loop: CASSLTRPAANLPDTQYF. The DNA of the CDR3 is TGTGCCAGCAGCTTAACCCGTCCAGCGGCTAACCTTCCAGATACGCAGTATTTT. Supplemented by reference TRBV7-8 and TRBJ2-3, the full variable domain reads GAGVSQSPRYKVAKRGQDVALRCDPISGHVSLFWYQQALGQGPEFLTYFQNEAQLDKSGLPSDRFFAERPEGSVSTLKIQRTQQEDSAVYLCASSLTRPAANLPDTQYFGPGTRLTVL.

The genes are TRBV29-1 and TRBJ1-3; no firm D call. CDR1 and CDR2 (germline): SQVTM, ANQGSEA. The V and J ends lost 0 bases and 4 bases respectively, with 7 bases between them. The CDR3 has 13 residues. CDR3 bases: TGCAGCGTTGAAGAAGCGCAGGGAAACACCATATATTTT. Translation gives CSVEEAQGNTIYF.

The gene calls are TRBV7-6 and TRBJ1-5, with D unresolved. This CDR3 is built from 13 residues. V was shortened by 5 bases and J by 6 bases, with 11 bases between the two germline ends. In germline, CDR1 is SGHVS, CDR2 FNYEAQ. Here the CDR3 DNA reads TGTGCCAGCAGCCGGATAGTAGGTCAGCCCCAGCATTTT. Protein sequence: CASSRIVGQPQHF.

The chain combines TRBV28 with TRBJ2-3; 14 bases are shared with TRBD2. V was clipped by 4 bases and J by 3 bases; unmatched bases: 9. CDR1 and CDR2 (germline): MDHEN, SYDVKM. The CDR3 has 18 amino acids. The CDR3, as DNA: TGTGCCAGCAGTTCGAGCCCGGGACTAGCGGGGGCGACAGATACGCAGTATTTT. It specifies CASSSSPGLAGATDTQYF.

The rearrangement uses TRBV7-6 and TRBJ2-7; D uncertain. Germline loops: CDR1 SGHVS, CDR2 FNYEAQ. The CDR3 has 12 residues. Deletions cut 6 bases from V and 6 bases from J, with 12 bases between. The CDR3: CASSPLSGEQYF. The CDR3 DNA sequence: TGTGCCAGCAGTCCTCTCTCAGGCGAGCAGTACTTC.

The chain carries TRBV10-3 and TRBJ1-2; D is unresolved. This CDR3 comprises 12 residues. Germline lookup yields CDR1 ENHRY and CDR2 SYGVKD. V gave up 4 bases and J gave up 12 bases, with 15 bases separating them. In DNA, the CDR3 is TGTGCCATCAGTGGACTCGACAAACCCCACACCTTC. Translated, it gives CAISGLDKPHTF.

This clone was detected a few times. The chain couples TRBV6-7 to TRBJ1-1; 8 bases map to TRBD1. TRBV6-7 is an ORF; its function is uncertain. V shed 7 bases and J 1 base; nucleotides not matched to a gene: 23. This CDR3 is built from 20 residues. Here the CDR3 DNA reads TGTGCCAGCAACCCTATACCCGGGACAGGCGTAGCCGACCCGAACACTGAAGCTTTCTTT. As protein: CASNPIPGTGVADPNTEAFF.

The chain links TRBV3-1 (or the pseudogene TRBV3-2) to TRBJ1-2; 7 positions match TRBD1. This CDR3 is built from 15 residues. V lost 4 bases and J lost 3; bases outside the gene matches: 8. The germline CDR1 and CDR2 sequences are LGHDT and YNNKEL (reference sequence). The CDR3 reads CASSPGGLSYYGYTF. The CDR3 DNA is TGTGCCAGCAGCCCAGGGGGGCTCAGCTACTATGGCTACACCTTC.

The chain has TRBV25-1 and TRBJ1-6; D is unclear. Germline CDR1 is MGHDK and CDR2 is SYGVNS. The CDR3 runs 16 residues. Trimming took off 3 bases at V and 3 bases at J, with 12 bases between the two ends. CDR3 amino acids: CASSELSPGYNSPLHF. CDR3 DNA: TGTGCCAGCAGTGAGCTATCACCCGGCTATAATTCACCCCTCCACTTT.

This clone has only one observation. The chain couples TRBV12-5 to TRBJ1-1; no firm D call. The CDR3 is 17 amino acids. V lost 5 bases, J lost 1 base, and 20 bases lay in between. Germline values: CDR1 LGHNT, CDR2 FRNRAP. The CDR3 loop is CASGLPRQPPTNTEAFF. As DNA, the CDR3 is TGTGCTAGTGGTCTCCCTCGGCAACCACCGACGAACACTGAAGCTTTCTTT.

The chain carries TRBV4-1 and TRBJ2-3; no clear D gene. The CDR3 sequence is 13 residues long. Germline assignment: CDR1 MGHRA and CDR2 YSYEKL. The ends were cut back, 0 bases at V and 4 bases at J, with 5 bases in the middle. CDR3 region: CASSQDRSDTQYF. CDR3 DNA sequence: TGCGCCAGCAGCCAAGATCGATCAGATACGCAGTATTTT.

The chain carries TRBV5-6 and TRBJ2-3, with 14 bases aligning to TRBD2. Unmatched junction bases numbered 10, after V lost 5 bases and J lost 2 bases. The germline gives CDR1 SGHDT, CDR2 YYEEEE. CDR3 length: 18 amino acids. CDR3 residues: CASSQGLAGVRYTDTQYF. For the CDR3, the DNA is TGTGCCAGCAGTCAGGGACTAGCGGGAGTTCGATACACAGATACGCAGTATTTT.

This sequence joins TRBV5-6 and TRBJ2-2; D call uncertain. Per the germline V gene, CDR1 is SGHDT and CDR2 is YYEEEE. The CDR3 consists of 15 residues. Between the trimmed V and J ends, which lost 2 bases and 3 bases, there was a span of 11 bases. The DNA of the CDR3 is TGTGCCAGCAGCTTAATCGACACCTACACCGGGGAGCTGTTTTTT. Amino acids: CASSLIDTYTGELFF.

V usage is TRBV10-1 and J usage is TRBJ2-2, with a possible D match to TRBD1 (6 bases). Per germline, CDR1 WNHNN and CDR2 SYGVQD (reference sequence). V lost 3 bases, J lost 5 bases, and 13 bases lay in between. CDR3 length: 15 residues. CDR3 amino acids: CASSDGRGWTGELFF. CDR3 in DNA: TGCGCCAGCAGTGATGGCAGGGGTTGGACCGGGGAGCTGTTTTTT.

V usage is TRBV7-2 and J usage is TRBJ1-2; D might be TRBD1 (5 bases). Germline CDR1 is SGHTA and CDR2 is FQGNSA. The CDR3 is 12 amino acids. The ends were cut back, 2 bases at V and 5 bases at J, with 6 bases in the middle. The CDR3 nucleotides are TGTGCCAGCAGCTTAAGGGGATATGGCTACACCTTC. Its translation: CASSLRGYGYTF. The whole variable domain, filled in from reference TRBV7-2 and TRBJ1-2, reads GAGVSQSPSNKVTEKGKDVELRCDPISGHTALYWYRQSLGQGLEFLIYFQGNSAPDKSGLPSDRFSAERTGGSVSTLTIQRTQQEDSAVYLCASSLRGYGYTFGSGTRLTVV.

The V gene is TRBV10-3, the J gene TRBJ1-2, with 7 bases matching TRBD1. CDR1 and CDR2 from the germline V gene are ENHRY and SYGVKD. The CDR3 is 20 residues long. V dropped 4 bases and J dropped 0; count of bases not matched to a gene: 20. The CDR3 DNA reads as TGTGCCATCAGTGGGCCCAGACAGGGTTCGTCCAAGGGACCTAACTATGGCTACACCTTC. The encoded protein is CAISGPRQGSSKGPNYGYTF.

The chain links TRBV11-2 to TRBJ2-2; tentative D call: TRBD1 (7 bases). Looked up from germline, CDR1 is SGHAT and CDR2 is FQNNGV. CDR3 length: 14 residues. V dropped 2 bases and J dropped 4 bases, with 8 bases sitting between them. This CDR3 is CASSLQGGTGELFF. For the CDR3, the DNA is TGTGCCAGCAGCTTACAGGGGGGCACCGGGGAGCTGTTTTTT.

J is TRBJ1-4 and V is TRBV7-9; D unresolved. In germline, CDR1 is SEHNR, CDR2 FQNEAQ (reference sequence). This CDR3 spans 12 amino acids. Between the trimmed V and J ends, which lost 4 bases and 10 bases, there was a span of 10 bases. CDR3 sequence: CASSSVFGKLFF. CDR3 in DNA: TGTGCCAGCAGCTCGGTGTTTGGAAAACTGTTTTTT.

The CDR3 nucleotides are TGTGCCAGCAGCCAAGGGTCGCCGGGAACCTACGAGCAGTACTTC. Translation gives CASSQGSPGTYEQYF. The chain carries TRBV3-1 (or the pseudogene TRBV3-2) and TRBJ2-7; D is perhaps TRBD2 (5 bases). Germline CDR1 LGHDT, CDR2 YNNKEL (reference sequence). This CDR3 is built from 15 residues. Trimming stripped 1 base from V and 2 bases from J, with 12 bases between.

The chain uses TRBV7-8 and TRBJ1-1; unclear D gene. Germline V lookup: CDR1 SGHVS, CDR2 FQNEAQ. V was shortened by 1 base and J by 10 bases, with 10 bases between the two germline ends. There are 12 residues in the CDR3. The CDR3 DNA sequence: TGTGCCAGCAGCTTAGATATGGCGGGAGCTTTCTTT. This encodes CASSLDMAGAFF.

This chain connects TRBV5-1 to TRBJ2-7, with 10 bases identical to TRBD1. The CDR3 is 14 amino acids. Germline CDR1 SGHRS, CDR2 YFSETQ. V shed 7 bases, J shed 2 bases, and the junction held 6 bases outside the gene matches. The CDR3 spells CASRSGQGTYEQYF. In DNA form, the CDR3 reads TGCGCCAGCCGATCGGGACAGGGGACCTACGAGCAGTACTTC.

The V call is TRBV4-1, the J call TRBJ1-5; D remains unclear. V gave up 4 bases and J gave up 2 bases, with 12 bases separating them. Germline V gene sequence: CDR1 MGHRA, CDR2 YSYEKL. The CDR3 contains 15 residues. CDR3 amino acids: CASSPSGAGNQPQHF. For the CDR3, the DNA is TGCGCCAGCAGCCCCTCGGGCGCGGGCAATCAGCCCCAGCATTTT.

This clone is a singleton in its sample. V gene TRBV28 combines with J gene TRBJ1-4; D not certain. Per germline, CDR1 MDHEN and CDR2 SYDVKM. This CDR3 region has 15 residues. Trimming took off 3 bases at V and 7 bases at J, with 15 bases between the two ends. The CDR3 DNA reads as TGTGCCAGCAGTTTCCTCCGGCATGAGGGTGAAAAACTGTTTTTT. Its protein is CASSFLRHEGEKLFF. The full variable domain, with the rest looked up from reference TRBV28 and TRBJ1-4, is DVKVTQSSRYLVKRTGEKVFLECVQDMDHENMFWYRQDPGLGLRLIYFSYDVKMKEKGDIPEGYSVSREKKERFSLILESASTNQTSMYLCASSFLRHEGEKLFFGSGTQLSVL.